Sequencing of this TCR beta chain was carried out in a study of molecular identifiers for immune sequencing clone quantification. From around 18,000 to 910,000 sorted cells, naive CD8 libraries were generated with 10%, 30% or 50% RNA. Findings and caveats of the study: Effector cells kept over 98% of their molecules in clones above 20 RNA copies, while naive cells kept under 1% there.

This clonotype has a handful of counts. Its antigen is not identified. The CDR3 contains 17 residues. Trimming removed 4 bases at V and 1 base at J, with 19 bases between. Germline V gene sequence: CDR1 SGHDT, CDR2 YYEEEE. Libraries of bulk TCR were made by previously described methods (with listed TCR primers). MiXCR, applied by TCRdb to the PCR reads, yields one record per CDR3 protein. This table holds approximately 680,000 distinct CDR3 sequences, approximately 24% found once. Sequencing was done on a sample of naive CD8+ T cells from blood, with Jurkat cell RNA spiked in. Subset specified: FACS-sorted CD8+CD4-CCR7+CD45RA+ naive T cells. The rearrangement joins TRBV5-6 to TRBJ2-3; D is tentatively TRBD1 or TRBD2 (5 bases each). The receptor was derived from a human donor in good health. Some libraries in this study had Jurkat cell RNA spiked in. CDR3 DNA: TGTGCCAGCAGCCCCGGAGTGGACTTAGGGGGCACAGATACGCAGTATTTT. It yields the protein CASSPGVDLGGTDTQYF.